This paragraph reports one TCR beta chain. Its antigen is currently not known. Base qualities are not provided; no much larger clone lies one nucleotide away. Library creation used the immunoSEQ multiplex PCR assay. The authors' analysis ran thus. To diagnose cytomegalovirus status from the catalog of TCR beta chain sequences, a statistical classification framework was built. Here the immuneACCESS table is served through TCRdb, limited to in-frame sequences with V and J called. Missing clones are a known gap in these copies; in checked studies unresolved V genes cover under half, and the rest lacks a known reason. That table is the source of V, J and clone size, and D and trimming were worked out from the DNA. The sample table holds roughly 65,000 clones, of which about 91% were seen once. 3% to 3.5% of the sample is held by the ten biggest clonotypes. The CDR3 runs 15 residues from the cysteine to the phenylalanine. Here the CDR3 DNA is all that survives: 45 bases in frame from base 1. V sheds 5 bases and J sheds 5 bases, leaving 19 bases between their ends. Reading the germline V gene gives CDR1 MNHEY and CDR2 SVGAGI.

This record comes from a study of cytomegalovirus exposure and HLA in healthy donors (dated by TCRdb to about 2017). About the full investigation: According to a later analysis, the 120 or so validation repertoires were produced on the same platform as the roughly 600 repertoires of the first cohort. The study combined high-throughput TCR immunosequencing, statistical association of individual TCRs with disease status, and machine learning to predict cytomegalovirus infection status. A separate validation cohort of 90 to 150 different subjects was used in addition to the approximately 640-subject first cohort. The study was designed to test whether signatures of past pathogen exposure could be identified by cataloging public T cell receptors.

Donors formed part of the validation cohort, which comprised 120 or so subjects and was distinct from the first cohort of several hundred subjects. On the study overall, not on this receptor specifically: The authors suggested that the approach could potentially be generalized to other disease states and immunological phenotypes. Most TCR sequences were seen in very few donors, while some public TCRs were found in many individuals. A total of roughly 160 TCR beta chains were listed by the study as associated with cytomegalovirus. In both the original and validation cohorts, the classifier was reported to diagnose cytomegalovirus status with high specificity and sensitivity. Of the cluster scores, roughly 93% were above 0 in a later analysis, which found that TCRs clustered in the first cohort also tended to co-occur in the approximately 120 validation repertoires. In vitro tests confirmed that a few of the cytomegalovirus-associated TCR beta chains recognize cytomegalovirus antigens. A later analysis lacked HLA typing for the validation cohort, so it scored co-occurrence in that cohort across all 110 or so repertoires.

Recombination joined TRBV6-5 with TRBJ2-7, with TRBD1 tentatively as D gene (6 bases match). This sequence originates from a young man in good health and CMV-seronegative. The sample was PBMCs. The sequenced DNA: TGTGCCAGCAGTAAGGGGCGAGAGGGGGTGGACGAGCAGTACTTC. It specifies CASSKGREGVDEQYF.